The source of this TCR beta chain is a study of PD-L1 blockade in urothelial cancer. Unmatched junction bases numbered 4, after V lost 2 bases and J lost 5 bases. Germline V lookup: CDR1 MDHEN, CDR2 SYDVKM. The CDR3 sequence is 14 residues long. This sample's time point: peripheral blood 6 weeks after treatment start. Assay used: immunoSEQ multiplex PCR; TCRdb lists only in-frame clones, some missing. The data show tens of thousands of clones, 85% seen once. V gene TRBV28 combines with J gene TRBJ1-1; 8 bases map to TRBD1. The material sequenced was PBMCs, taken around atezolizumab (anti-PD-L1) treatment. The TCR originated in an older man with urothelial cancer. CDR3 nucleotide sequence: TGTGCCAGCAGTTTAAACAGGGGGTGGACTGAAGCTTTCTTT. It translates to CASSLNRGWTEAFF.